The source of this T cell receptor beta chain is a study of Ad26.COV2.S vaccination and SARS-CoV-2 variants. Losses at the gene ends were 5 bases for V and 6 bases for J; bases not matched to a gene: 2. Germline V gene sequence: CDR1 LNHDA, CDR2 SQIVND (reference sequence). This CDR3 contains 13 residues. Repertoires were generated with immunoSEQ multiplex PCR, while TCRdb's copy carries only in-frame clones and drops some. The profile shows some 350,000 clones, 92% of them singletons. The V gene is TRBV19, the J gene TRBJ1-1; 11 nucleotides line up with TRBD1. This sequence originates from a human donor who had recovered from COVID-19. The source material was peripheral blood, sampled after recovery from COVID-19. CDR3 amino acids: CASSPGQGAEAFF. The CDR3 coding sequence is TGTGCCAGTAGTCCGGGACAGGGGGCTGAAGCTTTCTTT.